A selection of T cell receptor beta chains follows, all from one sample in a study of graft-versus-host responses after intestinal transplantation. Using immunoSEQ multiplex PCR, the repertoire was profiled, and TCRdb retains in-frame clones only, with some absent. This table has 50,000 to 80,000 clones, roughly nine tenths appearing once. These TCRs are of unknown antigen specificity. The source was unstimulated CD8+ T cells sorted from spleen or lymph node cells, collected before transplant. These receptors all stem from a human donor who was the organ donor for an intestinal transplant. Each CDR3 is given with its conserved first and last residue. D genes are given only for firm matches. A row's size may be missing; if present it is once, few, many or a size class.

J gene,clone size,D gene,CDR3 length,V gene,CDR3 protein,CDR3 DNA
TRBJ1-1,NA,NA,15,TRBV19,CASSIGSRAGTEAFF,TGTGCCAGTAGTATAGGATCGAGGGCGGGGACTGAAGCTTTCTTT
TRBJ2-1,NA,NA,11,TRBV11-2,CASRDSPEQFF,TGTGCCAGCAGGGACAGTCCTGAGCAGTTCTTC
TRBJ2-7,NA,TRBD2,16,TRBV2,CASSNRTSGRPYEQYF,TGTGCCAGCAGTAACCGGACTAGCGGGAGGCCCTACGAGCAGTACTTC
TRBJ2-7,NA,TRBD2,15,TRBV7-9,CASIPEPSGLYEQYF,TGTGCCAGCATCCCCGAGCCTAGCGGGCTCTACGAGCAGTACTTC
TRBJ1-2,NA,NA,16,TRBV27,CASMGRVGQSLYGYTF,TGTGCCAGCATGGGCAGGGTCGGTCAGTCCCTCTATGGCTACACCTTC
TRBJ2-3,NA,TRBD2,16,TRBV27,CASSPMLAGVPDTQYF,TGTGCCAGCAGTCCTATGCTAGCGGGAGTCCCAGATACGCAGTATTTT
TRBJ1-5,once,TRBD1,16,TRBV7-2,CASSLSGQGGSQPQHF,TGTGCCAGCAGCTTATCGGGACAGGGGGGTAGTCAGCCCCAGCATTTT
TRBJ1-3,NA,NA,16,TRBV6-6,CASSHSSNLYGNTIYF,TGTGCCAGCAGCCACTCGAGCAATCTGTATGGAAACACCATATATTTT
TRBJ2-1,NA,NA,16,TRBV6-5,CASSYDTGYSYNEQFF,TGTGCCAGCAGTTACGACACAGGTTATTCCTACAATGAGCAGTTCTTC
TRBJ1-1,NA,TRBD1,15,TRBV2,CASSLYGQGDTEAFF,TGTGCCAGCAGCCTTTATGGACAGGGGGATACTGAAGCTTTCTTT
TRBJ2-1,NA,NA,13,TRBV27,CASSLTYYNEQFF,TGTGCCAGCAGTTTAACTTACTACAATGAGCAGTTCTTC
TRBJ2-7,NA,TRBD2,14,TRBV11-2,CASSKTSGLDEQYF,TGTGCCAGCAGCAAGACTAGCGGGTTAGACGAGCAGTACTTC
TRBJ2-1,NA,NA,16,TRBV9,CASSVRGSLLYNEQFF,TGTGCCAGCAGCGTTCGAGGGTCTCTCTTGTACAATGAGCAGTTCTTC
TRBJ2-3,once,TRBD2,15,TRBV13,CASSPSGVPTDTQYF,TGTGCCAGCAGCCCGAGCGGGGTCCCCACAGATACGCAGTATTTT
TRBJ2-5,few,NA,13,TRBV28,CASSPGTFATQYF,TGTGCCAGCAGTCCCGGGACTTTTGCGACCCAGTACTTC
TRBJ1-1,NA,TRBD1,13,TRBV27,CASSRDRVTEAFF,TGTGCCAGCTCCCGGGACAGGGTGACTGAAGCTTTCTTT
TRBJ2-1,once,TRBD2,15,TRBV5-8,CASSCGTSGRDEQFF,TGTGCCAGCAGCTGCGGGACTAGCGGGAGAGATGAGCAGTTCTTC
TRBJ2-5,NA,TRBD2,20,TRBV7-8,CASSWVGLAGVSGGQETQYF,TGTGCCAGCAGCTGGGTAGGACTAGCGGGAGTATCCGGGGGCCAAGAGACCCAGTACTTC
TRBJ2-1,NA,TRBD2,14,TRBV13,CASSLAGLDNEQFF,TGTGCCAGCTCACTAGCGGGACTCGACAATGAGCAGTTCTTC
TRBJ2-7,NA,NA,13,TRBV5-1,CASSQGQTYEQYF,TGCGCCAGCAGCCAAGGACAGACCTACGAGCAGTACTTC
TRBJ1-2,once,NA,10,TRBV7-9,CASSDNGYTF,TGTGCCAGCAGTGACAATGGCTACACCTTC
TRBJ1-4,NA,TRBD1,18,TRBV23-1,CASSCSGQGIRTDEKLFF,TGCGCCAGCAGCTGTTCCGGACAGGGTATAAGGACGGACGAAAAACTGTTTTTT
TRBJ2-2,NA,TRBD2,15,TRBV6-5,CASSPGLGLSGELFF,TGTGCCAGCAGCCCGGGACTAGGGCTCTCCGGGGAGCTGTTTTTT
TRBJ2-5,NA,TRBD2,17,TRBV7-9,CASSLDVAGDGEETQYF,TGTGCCAGCAGCTTAGATGTAGCGGGAGACGGAGAAGAGACCCAGTACTTC
TRBJ2-1,NA,NA,15,TRBV6-6,CASTPPSASYNEQFF,TGTGCCAGCACCCCCCCTAGCGCCTCCTACAATGAGCAGTTCTTC
TRBJ2-7,NA,TRBD1,15,TRBV6-5,CASSPPGQATYEQYF,TGTGCCAGCAGTCCCCCGGGACAGGCAACCTACGAGCAGTACTTC
TRBJ1-1,once,TRBD1,14,TRBV6-6,CASSSGQEGTEAFF,TGTGCCAGCAGTTCGGGACAGGAGGGGACTGAAGCTTTCTTT
TRBJ2-7,NA,NA,17,TRBV27,CASRHPGQGSGSEEQYF,TGTGCCAGCAGACACCCGGGACAGGGAAGCGGGAGTGAAGAGCAGTACTTC
TRBJ2-2,NA,NA,17,TRBV15,CATSRDWQGLDTGELFF,TGTGCCACCAGCAGAGATTGGCAGGGGTTAGACACCGGGGAGCTGTTTTTT
TRBJ2-7,NA,NA,14,TRBV6-1,CASSEYETRSEQYF,TGTGCCAGCAGTGAATATGAGACTAGGAGCGAGCAGTACTTC
TRBJ2-7,medium-sized,TRBD2,14,TRBV6-5,CASSGGLAAYEQYF,TGTGCCAGCAGTGGGGGACTAGCGGCCTACGAGCAGTACTTC
TRBJ2-7,NA,NA,13,TRBV2,CASSEGVYYEQYF,TGTGCCAGCAGTGAAGGAGTCTACTACGAGCAGTACTTC
TRBJ1-1,NA,TRBD1,17,TRBV28,CASSFLLGQGGQGEAFF,TGTGCCAGCAGTTTCCTCCTCGGACAGGGGGGTCAGGGTGAAGCTTTCTTT
TRBJ2-1,once,TRBD2,15,TRBV6-1,CASSEARGNSNKQFF,TGTGCCAGCAGTGAAGCGCGGGGGAACTCCAATAAGCAGTTCTTC
TRBJ1-1,NA,NA,11,TRBV2,CATTGNTEAFF,TGTGCCACGACAGGGAACACTGAAGCTTTCTTT
TRBJ2-1,NA,TRBD2,15,TRBV5-8,CASSLAGLAYNEQFF,TGTGCCAGCAGCTTGGCGGGACTAGCGTACAATGAGCAGTTCTTC
TRBJ2-1,NA,NA,14,TRBV6-5,CASSYHYSYNEQFF,TGTGCCAGCAGTTACCACTACTCCTACAATGAGCAGTTCTTC
TRBJ2-3,once,TRBD2,14,TRBV4-1,CASSPTGGSDTQYF,TGCGCCAGCAGCCCTACGGGAGGATCAGATACGCAGTATTTT
TRBJ2-1,NA,NA,15,TRBV27,CASWPGQRAYNEQFF,TGTGCCAGCTGGCCCGGCCAGCGGGCTTACAATGAGCAGTTCTTC
TRBJ2-6,NA,NA,15,TRBV19,CASSSGTRGANVLTF,TGTGCCAGTAGTTCCGGGACACGGGGGGCCAACGTCCTGACTTTC
TRBJ1-3,once,NA,14,TRBV28,CASSSRTDGNTIYF,TGTGCCAGCAGTTCGAGGACAGACGGAAACACCATATATTTT
TRBJ2-3,NA,TRBD1,15,TRBV5-4,CASSPEGQEADTQYF,TGTGCCAGCAGCCCGGAAGGACAGGAGGCAGATACGCAGTATTTT
TRBJ1-2,NA,NA,19,TRBV7-8,CASSLVVRNRGGDNYGYTF,TGTGCCAGCAGCTTAGTAGTGAGAAATAGGGGAGGTGATAACTATGGCTACACCTTC
TRBJ2-7,few,NA,12,TRBV10-2,CASSEWPLEQYF,TGCGCCAGCAGTGAATGGCCCCTCGAGCAGTACTTC
TRBJ1-3,NA,NA,15,TRBV5-7,CASSFIQGSGNTIYF,TGTGCCAGCAGCTTTATCCAGGGCTCTGGAAACACCATATATTTT
TRBJ2-3,NA,TRBD2,16,TRBV5-1,CASSLSLAGEVDTQYF,TGCGCCAGCAGCTTGTCATTAGCGGGAGAGGTAGATACGCAGTATTTT
TRBJ1-6,once,TRBD1,15,TRBV18,CASPTGGGPNSPLHF,TGTGCCAGCCCAACAGGGGGGGGGCCCAATTCACCCCTCCACTTT
TRBJ1-3,NA,NA,15,TRBV23-1,CASRAGRRSGNTIYF,TGCGCCAGCCGCGCGGGGCGTCGCTCTGGAAACACCATATATTTT
TRBJ2-1,NA,TRBD2,13,TRBV28,CASNLLAKNEQFF,TGTGCCAGCAACCTACTAGCGAAAAATGAGCAGTTCTTC
TRBJ2-3,once,NA,15,TRBV4-1,CASSQDGDFTDTQYF,TGCGCCAGCAGCCAAGATGGGGACTTCACAGATACGCAGTATTTT
TRBJ2-7,once,TRBD2,14,TRBV7-8,CASSFSGRGNEQYF,TGTGCCAGCAGCTTCAGCGGGAGGGGCAACGAGCAGTACTTC
TRBJ1-2,NA,TRBD1,14,TRBV19,CASRLGRGLSGYTF,TGTGCCAGTAGGCTCGGCAGGGGGCTAAGTGGCTACACCTTC